This T cell receptor beta chain was documented in a study of shared clonotypes between healthy human individuals. Study overall: Three CD4 naive, three CD4 memory, two CD8 naive and one CD8 memory plate were used per donor. Regarding the study as a whole: Across subsets, estimated richness was generally greater for naive than for memory populations. The low donor count limited represented genetic and exposure-history diversity. Sampling included only blood; tissue repertoires likely differ.

Naive CD8 cells comprised CD45RO-negative, CCR7-positively selected cells, excluding terminally differentiated effector memory CD45RA+ cells. There are 13 residues in the CDR3. V was trimmed by 4 bases and J by 5 bases, leaving 9 bases between them. CDR1 and CDR2 (germline): MNHEY, SMNVEV (reference sequence). Note on this clone: No antigen is known for it.

Assay used: immunoSEQ multiplex PCR; TCRdb lists only in-frame clones, some missing. Here the sample spans some 2.1 million clones, 93% being singletons. The rearrangement links TRBV27 to TRBJ2-1; D gene unclear. This TCR was recovered from a man in his late teens or twenties in good health. Some clones in this sample may be carry-over from other donors' samples. The sample was naive CD8+ T cells from PBMCs. Here the CDR3 DNA reads TGTGCCAGCAGTTCCATACCTAACAATGAGCAGTTCTTC. It yields the protein CASSSIPNNEQFF.